The rows below give T cell receptor beta chains drawn from one sample of a study of cytomegalovirus exposure and HLA in healthy donors. Sequencing used immunoSEQ multiplex PCR; TCRdb keeps in-frame clones, though not all of them. Seen here are approximately 120,000 clones, approximately 78% observed once, and the top ten hold approximately 0.99%. Sequenced material: PBMCs. Source of these receptors: a woman in her thirties in good health and CMV-seronegative. CDR3s include the opening cysteine and the closing phenylalanine or tryptophan. D genes are given only for firm matches. Part of the rows lack a size; the others show once, few, many or a class for expanded clones.

j_gene | v_gene | d_gene | abundance | CDR3nt | CDR3aa
TRBJ2-3 | TRBV11-2 | - | - | TGTGCCAGCAGCTTAGTCACCGGGGGTTCACGCCCAGATACGCAGTATTTT | CASSLVTGGSRPDTQYF
TRBJ1-4 | TRBV5-1 | TRBD1 | - | TGCGCCAGCAGCTTGTGGACAGGGAGAACTAATGAAAAACTGTTTTTT | CASSLWTGRTNEKLFF
TRBJ2-1 | TRBV7-9 | TRBD2 | - | TGTGCCAGCAGCGTCGGAGCTAGCGGCTCAGGCGACAATGAGCAGTTCTTC | CASSVGASGSGDNEQFF
TRBJ2-2 | TRBV30 | TRBD1 | - | TGTGCCTGGGACAGGGGTTGGACCGGGGAGCTGTTTTTT | CAWDRGWTGELFF
TRBJ1-1 | TRBV5-1 | - | - | TGCGCCAGCAGCTCGGGGGTTGTGGACACTGAAGCTTTCTTT | CASSSGVVDTEAFF
TRBJ1-1 | TRBV5-4 | TRBD1 | - | TGTGCCAGCAGCACAGGGGACAGAGGGGCTCGGGGAGCTTTCTTT | CASSTGDRGARGAFF
TRBJ2-5 | TRBV11-3 | TRBD2 | - | TGTGCCAGCAGCACCTATTTCGAGCGGGAGGGCCAAGAGACCCAGTACTTC | CASSTYFEREGQETQYF
TRBJ1-1 | TRBV19 | - | - | TGTGCCAGTAGCATCTCGAGGACTGAAGCTTTCTTT | CASSISRTEAFF
TRBJ1-2 | TRBV6-6 | - | - | TGTGCCAGCAATCCGGGATCTCAGGGGAGATATGGCTACACCTTC | CASNPGSQGRYGYTF
TRBJ1-1 | TRBV2 | - | once | TGTGCCAGCAGTGGTCCAGGGCCTATGAACACTGAAGCTTTCTTT | CASSGPGPMNTEAFF
TRBJ1-6 | TRBV4-1 | TRBD1 | once | TGCGCCAGCAGCCAAGATAACAGGGGATCCTATAATTCACCCCTCCACTTT | CASSQDNRGSYNSPLHF
TRBJ2-1 | TRBV7-6 | TRBD2 | - | TGTGCCAGCAGCCCACTAGCGGGGGTTGCCTACAATGAGCAGTTCTTC | CASSPLAGVAYNEQFF
TRBJ2-3 | TRBV18 | TRBD2 | - | TGTGCCAGCTCACCACCCGAGCGGGGGAGCACAGATACGCAGTATTTT | CASSPPERGSTDTQYF
TRBJ2-7 | TRBV9 | - | - | TGTGCCAGCAGCGCGACAGGTGGATCCTACGAGCAGTACTTC | CASSATGGSYEQYF
TRBJ2-7 | TRBV18 | TRBD1 | - | TGTGCCAGCTCACGTACAGGGGTAGGGACCTACGAGCAGTACTTC | CASSRTGVGTYEQYF
TRBJ2-5 | TRBV6-5 | TRBD2 | - | TGTGCCAGCAGTTTTACAGGGACTAGCGGGACTGTGCAGTACTTC | CASSFTGTSGTVQYF
TRBJ2-4 | TRBV30 | - | - | TGTGCCTGGTCTCCACCGGGGGCCAAAAACATTCAGTACTTC | CAWSPPGAKNIQYF